These 13 T cell receptor beta chains were all obtained from the same sample, sequenced in a study of CD8+ T cells in alopecia areata. It was with CD4, CD8alpha, NKG2D, NKG2ACE and other markers that pooled cutaneous lymph node cells were sorted. Reverse transcription of extracted RNA yielded cDNA, which provided the sequencing template. Profiled with immunoSEQ multiplex PCR; TCRdb holds only in-frame clones, not every one. The profile covers about 270,000 clones, none occurring a single time. Material for sequencing was CD4+ T cells sorted from a lymph node. Every receptor here comes from a C3H/HeJ mouse with alopecia areata. The MHC haplotype of this mouse line is H2-k.

This clone was counted between two and nine times. Mouse names are used for the genes. The missing CDR3 end, 4 residues past where the read stops, is filled in from the germline J gene. The chain carries TRBV13-2 and TRBJ2-5, with a tentative D call TRBD2 (7 bases). The CDR3 totals 13 residues. Per the germline V gene, CDR1 is NNHNN and CDR2 is SYGAGS (reference sequence). CDR3 residues: CASGDLGADTQYF. The sequenced CDR3 bases are TGTGCCAGCGGTGATCTGGGGGCAGAC.

This clone was detected many times. Gene names are mouse gene names. With the read ending 4 residues before the CDR3 end, the germline J gene is used to fill in that end. This chain joins TRBV13-1 and TRBJ1-2; TRBD1 might be the D (5 bases). Germline V CDR1 and CDR2: NSHNY, SYGAGN. The CDR3 spans 13 residues. V shed 0 bases and J shed 3 bases, with 6 bases lying between them. CDR3 DNA (partial): TGTGCCAGCAGTGATGACAGGTACTCC. This encodes CASSDDRYS. The CDR3 reads in full as CASSDDRYSDYTF.

This clone was observed a few times. Germline and genes: mouse. With the read ending 3 residues before the CDR3 end, the germline J gene is used to fill in that end. The chain has TRBV19 and TRBJ1-6, with 9 bases matching TRBD1. TRBJ1-6 is known as an ORF, though its function is uncertain. V was clipped by 4 bases and J by 3 bases; unmatched bases: 5. This CDR3 contains 16 residues. The germline gives CDR1 FNHDT, CDR2 SITEND (reference sequence). CDR3 DNA (partial): TGTGCCAGCAGTCGTACAGGGGGCATCTATAATTCGCCC. It encodes CASSRTGGIYNSP. In full, the CDR3 is CASSRTGGIYNSPLYF.

This clone has only a few counts. Mouse gene names and germline throughout. The CDR3 end lies 4 residues beyond the end of the read and is filled in from the germline J gene. The chain carries TRBV19 and TRBJ2-5; 9 nucleotides line up with TRBD2. CDR3 length equals 13 residues. Germline CDR1 is FNHDT and CDR2 is SITEND (reference sequence). The sequenced CDR3 bases are TGTGCCAGCAGTACGGGACTGGGTGAC. Translated, it gives CASSTGLGD. In full, the CDR3 reads CASSTGLGDTQYF.

This clone was picked up a small number of times. The gene symbols are mouse symbols. Read coverage stops 4 residues before the CDR3 terminus; the germline J gene supplies the remainder. The chain has TRBV13-3 and TRBJ2-7; 9 bases map to TRBD1. Looked up from germline, CDR1 is NNHDY and CDR2 is SYVADS. The CDR3 totals 14 residues. The CDR3 loop reads CASSDQTGGDEQYF. The covered CDR3 bases are TGTGCCAGCAGTGACCAGACAGGGGGGGAT.

This clone came up a few times. The listed genes are named as in mouse. Read data end 4 residues before the CDR3 end; the end is taken from the germline J gene. The gene calls are TRBV19 and TRBJ1-1, with a tentative D call TRBD1 (6 bases). This CDR3 comprises 15 residues. V was pared by 1 base and J by 1 base, with 11 bases between. Germline CDR1 and CDR2: FNHDT and SITEND (reference sequence). CDR3 amino acids: CASSIPSRGNTEVFF. Partial CDR3 DNA: TGTGCCAGCAGTATACCGTCCAGGGGGAACACA.

A remark on this clone: The genes are named according to mouse. CDR3 bases read: TGTGCCAGCAGTATCTGGGACAGGGGGTGGGCT. Protein: CASSIWDRGWA. Given in full, the CDR3 is CASSIWDRGWAEQFF. This chain joins TRBV19 and TRBJ2-1; TRBD1 matches 11 bases. The read ends 4 residues early relative to the CDR3; the germline J gene fills the gap. This CDR3 contains 15 residues. Germline assignment: CDR1 FNHDT and CDR2 SITEND (reference sequence).

Regarding this clone: The gene names given are mouse names. The CDR3 goes on 3 residues after the read ends, and that part is filled in from the germline J gene. The V call is TRBV19, the J call TRBJ1-6, with 10 positions matching TRBD1. TRBJ1-6 carries the ORF label, with uncertain function. This CDR3 is built from 15 residues. Germline V lookup: CDR1 FNHDT, CDR2 SITEND (reference sequence). Trimming removed 5 bases from V and 7 bases from J; junction bases left unmatched: 6. The CDR3 bases that were read are TGTGCCAGCAGCCTGACAGGGGGCGGGAATTCGCCC. Residues: CASSLTGGGNSP. The full CDR3 protein reads CASSLTGGGNSPLYF.

In the case of this clone: Gene names are the mouse ones. The read finishes 4 residues shy of the CDR3 end, and the germline J gene is used to complete it. This rearrangement joins TRBV14 to TRBJ2-5; 11 bases are shared with TRBD2. The CDR3 extends over 14 amino acids. Germline loops: CDR1 SGHDT, CDR2 FRDEAV. The CDR3 loop is CASSSGLGEDTQYF. Incomplete CDR3 DNA: TGTGCCAGCAGTTCGGGACTGGGGGAAGAC.

This clone was observed a few times. The genes and germline here are from mouse. CDR3 protein: CASSEGTGVYEQYF. The sequenced CDR3 bases are TGTGCCAGCAGTGAGGGGACTGGGGTCTAT. V usage is TRBV13-3 and J usage is TRBJ2-7, with 10 bases aligning to TRBD2. With the read ending 4 residues before the CDR3 end, the germline J gene is used to fill in that end. Unmatched junction bases numbered 2, after V lost 2 bases and J lost 3 bases. CDR1 is NNHDY and CDR2 is SYVADS in the germline V gene. This CDR3 comprises 14 residues.

Details on this clone: The germline and genes are mouse ones. The sequenced fragment ends 4 residues before the CDR3 boundary, so the rest is inferred from the germline J gene. The chain recombines TRBV31 with TRBJ2-2; tentatively, D is TRBD2 (6 bases). Per the germline V gene, CDR1 is GKSSPN and CDR2 is SITVG. V lost 0 bases to trimming and J lost 1 base, with 9 bases between them. CDR3 length: 15 residues. The sequenced part of the CDR3 DNA is TGTGCCTGGAGTCTACTGGGCCTAAACACCGGG. This gives the protein CAWSLLGLNTG. The whole CDR3 sequence reads CAWSLLGLNTGQLYF.

A few counts support this clone. Gene names and germline refer to mouse. Coverage ceases 4 residues before the CDR3 finishes, and the germline J gene fills in the end. The chain couples TRBV29 to TRBJ2-5; D possibly corresponds to TRBD1 (6 bases). The germline V gene has CDR1 MSHET and CDR2 SYDVDS. CDR3 length: 14 residues. The CDR3: CASSFRGKADTQYF. CDR3 bases read: TGTGCTAGCAGTTTTAGGGGGAAGGCAGAC.

Note on this clone: The gene names given are mouse names. The sequence runs out 4 residues before the end of the CDR3; the remainder is reconstructed from the germline J gene. The chain has TRBV1 and TRBJ2-2, with 9 bases matching TRBD1. The germline V gene encodes CDR1 NSQYPW and CDR2 LRSPGD (reference sequence). V lost 8 bases to trimming and J lost 6 bases; unmatched junction nucleotides: 4. This CDR3 spans 13 amino acids. The CDR3 sequence is CTCRQGEAGQLYF. The CDR3 DNA, read in part, is TGCACCTGCCGACAGGGGGAGGCCGGG.